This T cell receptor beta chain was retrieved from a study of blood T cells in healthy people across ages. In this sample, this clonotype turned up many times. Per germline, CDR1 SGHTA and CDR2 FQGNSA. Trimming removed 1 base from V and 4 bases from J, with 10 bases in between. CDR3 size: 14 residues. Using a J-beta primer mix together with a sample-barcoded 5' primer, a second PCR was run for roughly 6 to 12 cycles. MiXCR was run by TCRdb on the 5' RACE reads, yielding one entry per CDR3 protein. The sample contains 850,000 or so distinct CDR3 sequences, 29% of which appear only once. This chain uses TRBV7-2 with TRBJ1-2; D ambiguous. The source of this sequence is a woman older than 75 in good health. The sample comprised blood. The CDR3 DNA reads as TGTGCCAGCAGCTTAGAGGCGGCCTCCTATGGCTACACCTTC. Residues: CASSLEAASYGYTF.